One sample yielded the 21 T cell receptor beta chains listed below, sequenced in a study of cytomegalovirus exposure and HLA in healthy donors. Vbeta (60) and Jbeta (13) primers were used in the PCR. Repertoires were generated with immunoSEQ multiplex PCR, while TCRdb's copy carries only in-frame clones and drops some. The table has 85,000 to 100,000 clones, around 64% seen once. The sample consisted of PBMCs. These receptor sequences come from a human donor in good health.

This clone has a handful of counts. V and J are TRBV29-1 and TRBJ1-2; no firm D call. This CDR3 comprises 14 residues. Germline CDR1 and CDR2: SQVTM and ANQGSEA. Trimming cost V 0 bases and J 4 bases, with 12 bases left between them. The CDR3 DNA reads as TGCAGCGTTGAAGATCTTGGCAAACCCTATGGCTACACCTTC. Protein product: CSVEDLGKPYGYTF.

The chain joins TRBV5-1 to TRBJ1-6; 9 positions agree with TRBD1. The germline gives CDR1 SGHRS, CDR2 YFSETQ. There are 18 residues in the CDR3. Trimming at V came to 4 bases and at J to 7 bases, leaving 15 bases not matched to a gene. CDR3 amino acids: CASSPKGGTGGNNSPLHF. The CDR3 DNA reads as TGCGCCAGCAGCCCGAAAGGAGGTACAGGGGGCAACAATTCACCCCTCCACTTT.

The chain links TRBV19 to TRBJ2-2, with 8 bases fitting TRBD2. Trimming took 1 base from V and 5 from J; bases not matched to a gene: 0. Germline values: CDR1 LNHDA, CDR2 SQIVND (reference sequence). The CDR3 covers 14 residues. CDR3 nucleotides: TGTGCCAGTAGTATAGCGGGGGGGACCGGGGAGCTGTTTTTT. This codes for CASSIAGGTGELFF.

The gene calls are TRBV30 and TRBJ2-3; weak D call: TRBD1 (5 bases). Trimming pared 0 bases from V and 2 bases from J, leaving 9 bases between. CDR1 is GTSNPN, CDR2 SVGIG, per germline (reference sequence). The CDR3 spans 14 residues. The CDR3 nucleotides are TGTGCCTGGAGTGTAAAAGGGGACACAGATACGCAGTATTTT. Translating gives CAWSVKGDTDTQYF.

The chain uses TRBV7-8 and TRBJ2-5; no reliable D call. CDR1 and CDR2 from the germline V gene are SGHVS and FQNEAQ. V gave up 3 bases and J gave up 4 bases, with 9 bases separating them. The CDR3 extends over 13 amino acids. CDR3 nucleotides: TGTGCCAGCAGCTTGAGGCGTAGAGAGACCCAGTACTTC. Encoded protein: CASSLRRRETQYF.

This clone has more than one count but fewer than ten. The rearrangement links TRBV7-2 to TRBJ2-5; 9 bases are a match to TRBD2. From germline, CDR1 is SGHTA and CDR2 FQGNSA. The length of the CDR3 is 15 residues. Unmatched junction bases numbered 6, after V lost 5 bases and J lost 2 bases. As DNA, the CDR3 is TGTGCCAGCAGCCCGCCAGCGGGGGGACAAGAGACCCAGTACTTC. It yields the protein CASSPPAGGQETQYF.

The gene calls are TRBV4-3 and TRBJ2-7; 11 bases line up with TRBD2. With 3 bases clipped from V and 3 bases from J, the junction kept 4 bases outside the gene matches. The CDR3 is 15 residues long. CDR1 and CDR2 from the germline V gene are LGHNA and YSLEER. The DNA of the CDR3 is TGCGCCAGCAGCCAGGGACTAGCGGCGAACTACGAGCAGTACTTC. Residues: CASSQGLAANYEQYF.

This chain uses TRBV19 with TRBJ1-5, with a weak D call TRBD1 (6 bases). The germline V and J ends were trimmed by 5 bases and 2 bases, with 13 bases remaining between them. There are 15 residues in the CDR3. CDR1 is LNHDA, CDR2 SQIVND, per germline (reference sequence). The CDR3 DNA sequence: TGTGCCAGTAGTGCTGGACAGCAGGGCAATCAGCCCCAGCATTTT. It yields the protein CASSAGQQGNQPQHF.

This rearrangement joins TRBV6-6 to TRBJ1-1; 10 bases match TRBD1. V lost 4 bases to trimming and J lost 11 bases; unmatched junction nucleotides: 16. Germline CDR1 MNHNY, CDR2 SVGAGI (reference sequence). This CDR3 comprises 16 residues. This chain's CDR3 is CASSFTSPGQGKGAFF. CDR3 DNA sequence: TGTGCCAGCAGTTTCACATCACCGGGACAGGGGAAAGGGGCTTTCTTT.

V is TRBV18 and J is TRBJ2-7; the D is unclear. The CDR3 consists of 15 residues. Trimming took off 2 bases at V and 5 bases at J, with 16 bases between the two ends. Germline lookup yields CDR1 KGHSH and CDR2 LQKENI. This chain's CDR3 is CASSPGGRPSNEQYF. CDR3 in DNA: TGTGCCAGCTCACCAGGTGGCAGGCCTTCCAACGAGCAGTACTTC.

This chain connects TRBV6-5 to TRBJ2-3; 9 bases agree with TRBD1. Germline lookup yields CDR1 MNHEY and CDR2 SVGAGI. The CDR3 is 14 residues long. The ends lost 6 bases at V and 5 bases at J; junction bases unmatched: 6. CDR3 protein: CASRRDRVEDTQYF. The CDR3 DNA is TGTGCCAGCAGACGGGACAGGGTGGAAGATACGCAGTATTTT.

V usage is TRBV14 and J usage is TRBJ1-2; TRBD1 is a possible D gene (5 bases). V was trimmed by 2 bases and J by 8 bases, leaving 12 bases between them. Germline V gives CDR1 SGHDN, CDR2 FVKESK. The CDR3 covers 13 residues. The CDR3, as DNA: TGTGCCAGCAGCCAACAGGGCTCAGGCGGCTACACCTTC. Translating gives CASSQQGSGGYTF.

Here the CDR3 reads CASSIGGLAVNEQFF. In DNA form, the CDR3 reads TGTGCCAGCAGCATTGGCGGGCTAGCGGTGAATGAGCAGTTCTTC. The chain employs TRBV5-4 and TRBJ2-1; 7 bases match TRBD2. Germline V gene lookup returns CDR1 SGHNT and CDR2 YYREEE (reference sequence). This CDR3 is built from 15 residues. Trimming cost V 4 bases and J 7 bases; bases outside gene matches: 11. Complete variable domain (other parts from reference TRBV5-4 and TRBJ2-1): ETGVTQSPTHLIKTRGQQVTLRCSSQSGHNTVSWYQQALGQGPQFIFQYYREEENGRGNFPPRFSGLQFPNYSSELNVNALELDDSALYLCASSIGGLAVNEQFFGPGTRLTVL.

The chain is built from TRBV2 and TRBJ2-5; 8 bases match TRBD2. The J call may be faulty, since TRBJ2-7 better matches the DNA end. CDR1 is SNHLY and CDR2 is FYNNEI in the germline V gene. CDR3 length equals 14 residues. For the CDR3, the DNA is TGTGCCAGCAGCAAACTAGCGGTCTCCTACGAGCAGTACTTC. Translation: CASSKLAVSYEQYF.

This clone came up a few times. The chain carries TRBV29-1 and TRBJ2-5, with D unclear. Trimming removed 6 bases from V and 1 base from J, with 3 bases in between. This CDR3 has 10 residues. Germline V CDR1 and CDR2: SQVTM, ANQGSEA. CDR3 nucleotides: TGCAGCGTGAGCCAAGAGACCCAGTACTTC. Translating it yields CSVSQETQYF.

This chain connects TRBV10-3 to TRBJ1-3; TRBD1 agrees at 8 bases. The CDR3 spans 15 residues. Losses at the gene ends were 3 bases for V and 3 bases for J; bases not matched to a gene: 4. Per the germline V gene, CDR1 is ENHRY and CDR2 is SYGVKD. CDR3 residues: CAISDRGRIGNTIYF. In DNA, the CDR3 is TGTGCCATCAGTGACAGGGGGCGCATTGGAAACACCATATATTTT.

The genes are TRBV5-4 and TRBJ1-4; 9 bases agree with TRBD1. Losses at the gene ends were 4 bases for V and 6 bases for J; bases not matched to a gene: 7. CDR1 and CDR2 (germline): SGHNT, YYREEE (reference sequence). CDR3 length equals 15 residues. CDR3 DNA: TGTGCCAGCAGCCTAAGGACAGGGGTTGATGAAAAACTGTTTTTT. It translates to CASSLRTGVDEKLFF.

This clone was seen only a few times. The chain is built from TRBV5-1 and TRBJ2-2; 7 bases agree with TRBD1. The CDR3 covers 18 residues. Unmatched junction bases numbered 19, after V lost 1 base and J lost 10 bases. From germline, CDR1 is SGHRS and CDR2 YFSETQ. CDR3 sequence: CASSLHRGNVPSPEELFF. The CDR3 DNA is TGCGCCAGCAGCTTGCACAGGGGCAACGTCCCCTCCCCGGAGGAGCTGTTTTTT.

The table lists this clone with a count of one. The rearrangement uses TRBV19 and TRBJ2-2, with TRBD1 matching 12 bases. V shed 5 bases, J shed 0 bases, and the junction held 4 bases outside the gene matches. The CDR3 runs 17 residues. Germline loops: CDR1 LNHDA, CDR2 SQIVND (reference sequence). In DNA, the CDR3 is TGTGCCAGTAGTTACCGGGACAGGGGGCCGAACACCGGGGAGCTGTTTTTT. Amino acids: CASSYRDRGPNTGELFF.

This chain uses TRBV4-3 with TRBJ2-5, with 16 bases that match TRBD2. Trimming took 0 bases from V and 9 from J; bases not matched to a gene: 10. This CDR3 is 18 amino acids long. Germline V lookup: CDR1 LGHNA, CDR2 YSLEER. Here the CDR3 DNA reads TGCGCCAGCAGCCAAGATCTGGGACTAGCGGGGGGGCCTTCGCCCCAGTACTTC. The encoded protein is CASSQDLGLAGGPSPQYF.

This clone was seen only a few times. V is TRBV28 and J is TRBJ1-2; 11 bases align to TRBD1. Germline lookup yields CDR1 MDHEN and CDR2 SYDVKM. V shed 3 bases, J shed 8 bases, and the junction held 8 bases outside the gene matches. The CDR3 runs to 15 residues. The CDR3 loop reads CASSFRTGGAGGYTF. CDR3 coding DNA: TGTGCCAGCAGTTTCCGGACAGGGGGCGCAGGAGGCTACACCTTC.